Reported below is one T cell receptor beta chain. The antigen is unknown. This sample was taken from a study of T-cell reconstitution after alpha-beta-depleted transplantation in children. Regarding the study as a whole: Day-60 TCRbeta diversity that was high in some patients was derived from surviving recipient T cells and thymic progenitors. Reports say that about two months after transplant, the alpha-beta T cells came out of several hundred graft clones that had expanded. After one year, T-cell counts and TCRbeta diversity mostly came from new T cells.

The CDR3 covers 14 residues. The germline CDR1 and CDR2 sequences are SQVTM and ANQGSEA. V shed 2 bases and J shed 3 bases, with 14 bases lying between them. Unique molecular identifiers were incorporated when the TCRbeta library was constructed. TCRdb ran MiXCR on the PCR reads and lists one entry per CDR3 protein. The sample includes about 980,000 distinct CDR3 sequences, about 29% of them seen just once. The TCR comes from a boy less than two years old who had a stem cell transplant for SCID, so the T cells may come from the graft donor. The chain carries TRBV29-1 and TRBJ2-7, with D possibly being TRBD2 (5 bases). The sample consisted of PBMCs, mostly from graft donor cells, taken 360 days after TCRalphabeta/CD19-depleted stem cell transplant. CDR3 nucleotide sequence: TGCAGCGTTGAAACGGGGTCAGTTGGCTACGAGCAGTACTTC. The encoded protein is CSVETGSVGYEQYF.